The TCR beta chain under discussion was sequenced for a study of identical twins. Study observations and caveats: For out-of-frame beta sequences, excess twin sharing was weaker.

A universal primer site was incorporated via template switching, and the cDNA contained unique molecular identifiers. MiXCR, applied by TCRdb to the 5' RACE reads, yields one record per CDR3 protein. The sample includes about 490,000 distinct CDR3 sequences, around 15% seen only once; the top ten take roughly 0.44%. This clonotype occurred a few times. What it binds is not known. The CDR3 totals 14 residues. V lost 0 bases and J lost 7, with 7 bases in between. Germline assignment: CDR1 WSHSY and CDR2 SAAADI. These records were also assigned to another study, of yellow fever vaccine responses in identical twins.

This chain joins TRBV10-2 and TRBJ1-6; the D gene is possibly TRBD1 (5 bases). The sample consisted of CD4+ T cells sorted from blood. The receptor's source is a woman under 30 in good health. The CDR3 protein is CASSESGENSPLHF. The CDR3 nucleotides read TGCGCCAGCAGTGAGTCAGGGGAGAATTCACCCCTCCACTTT.